One T cell receptor (beta chain) is described in this entry. As yet, its antigen is unknown. Produced via immunoSEQ multiplex PCR; TCRdb's table is partial and in-frame only. The table has roughly 150,000 clones, 70% to 90% seen once. This entry comes from a study of lymphopenia after photon versus proton radiotherapy. Notes on the study in general: Relative stability marked proton patients; photon patients lost diversity and naive cells. Oligoclonal CD8+ Temra expansion after nadir drove photon patients' diversity drop. In patients who died, overall survival fell as post-nadir TCR diversity dropped more.

This CDR3 region has 12 residues. In germline, CDR1 is GTSNPN, CDR2 SVGIG (reference sequence). With 3 bases removed from V and 5 bases from J, the gap between germline ends came to 11 bases. The source is a man aged 45-65 years with gastric cancer. The chain carries TRBV30 and TRBJ2-7; D gene ambiguous. The sample consisted of peripheral blood, taken from a patient treated with photon-based radiotherapy. The CDR3 sequence is CAWRPQKDEQYF. The CDR3 DNA reads as TGTGCCTGGAGACCCCAAAAGGACGAGCAGTACTTC.